This is a list of T cell receptor beta chains from one sample in a study of identical twins. TCRdb called the 5' RACE reads again in MiXCR, with one record for every CDR3 protein. The sample lists 600,000 to 700,000 distinct CDR3 sequences; less than 25% were seen once. These data also featured in a second study, about T cells expressing NK-cell markers.

Sequenced material: PBMCs. These TCRs come from a woman aged 18-29 years in good health. Both conserved end residues are part of each CDR3. D genes are given only for firm matches. The size entry is marked missing in some rows and otherwise reads once, few, many or a size class.

-	TRBV6-2/TRBV6-3	TRBJ2-7	few	TGTGCCAGCAGTTACCGTGCGACTCACGAGCAGTACTTC	CASSYRATHEQYF
-	TRBV20-1	TRBJ2-7	-	TGCAGTGTCCGGAGTTCGGGCTACGAGCAGTACTTC	CSVRSSGYEQYF
TRBD2	TRBV9	TRBJ2-3	-	TGTGCCAGCAGCGTGGCGGGAGTAATCGCAGATACGCAGTATTTT	CASSVAGVIADTQYF
-	TRBV10-3	TRBJ2-7	few	TGTGCCATCAGTGAGCCAGCCGGCGTGCAGTACTTC	CAISEPAGVQYF
TRBD2	TRBV29-1	TRBJ2-1	-	TGCAGCGTGGCTCTAGCGGGAGGCGGGAGCTCCTACAATGAGCAGTTCTTC	CSVALAGGGSSYNEQFF
TRBD2	TRBV20-1	TRBJ2-7	-	TGCAGTGCTAGAGCAGGTAGCGGGGGGGCCGAGCAGTACTTC	CSARAGSGGAEQYF
-	TRBV7-9	TRBJ2-1	-	TGTGCCAGCAGCGTCCTAGGTGAGGAGCAGTTCTTC	CASSVLGEEQFF
-	TRBV9	TRBJ2-1	many	TGTGCCAGCAGCGTAGGACTAGAAGATTACAATGAGCAGTTCTTC	CASSVGLEDYNEQFF
-	TRBV6-1	TRBJ1-2	-	TGTGCCAGCAGGCCAGGACAGCCACGCTATGGCTACACCTTC	CASRPGQPRYGYTF
TRBD1	TRBV29-1	TRBJ2-2	few	TGCAGCGTAGAGGACAGGGGCACCGGGGAGCTGTTTTTT	CSVEDRGTGELFF
-	TRBV12-3/TRBV12-4	TRBJ2-1	few	TGTGCCACCTTAAGGCGGAAAGGCTACAATGAGCAGTTCTTC	CATLRRKGYNEQFF
-	TRBV5-1	TRBJ2-5	many	TGCGCCAGCAGCCGCACCCCCGATCTTTACCAAGAGACCCAGTACTTC	CASSRTPDLYQETQYF
TRBD2	TRBV20-1	TRBJ2-7	few	TGCAGTGCTAGAGAAGGCAGGGGTGTTCCTAGCGGGAGGGCCGGGGAGCAGTACTTC	CSAREGRGVPSGRAGEQYF
-	TRBV12-3/TRBV12-4	TRBJ1-4	few	TGTGCCAGCAGGAGTGGTGAAAAACTGTTTTTT	CASRSGEKLFF
-	TRBV12-5	TRBJ1-1	few	TGTGCTAGTGGTTTGGTAACTGAAGCTTTCTTT	CASGLVTEAFF